These 30 T cell receptor beta chains came from one sample sequenced in a study of cytomegalovirus exposure and HLA in healthy donors (dated by TCRdb to 2016 to 2017). Receptor amplification or capture employed the immunoSEQ multiplex PCR assay. For the multiplex PCR, a mixture combining 60 forward primers for TCR Vbeta segments and 13 reverse primers for TCR Jbeta segments was used. TCRdb holds this immuneACCESS table with in-frame rearrangements only. Some clones are missing; in checked studies, unresolved V genes explain under half, and the rest has no known cause. The sample contains 95,000 to 120,000 clones, about 79% of them found a single time. The top ten clonotypes cover 2.5% of the sample. The sample consisted of PBMCs. The receptors were sampled from a woman younger than 30 in good health and CMV-seronegative.

In its sample, this clone was seen once. The chain employs TRBV7-8 and TRBJ1-4; D uncertain. The germline V gene has CDR1 SGHVS and CDR2 FQNEAQ. CDR3 size: 16 residues. Trimming shortened V by 1 base and J by 5 bases, and 14 bases separated the two germline ends. The CDR3 loop is CASSLGINSENEKLFF. CDR3 DNA: TGTGCCAGCAGCTTAGGAATAAATAGTGAAAATGAAAAACTGTTTTTT.

J is TRBJ2-7 and V is TRBV5-6; 10 bases align to TRBD1. CDR3 size: 15 residues. The germline V gene has CDR1 SGHDT and CDR2 YYEEEE. After removal of 0 bases from V and 7 bases from J, the junction contained 7 bases not matched to a gene. The chain's CDR3 is CASSLAGTGVREQYF. The CDR3 DNA sequence: TGTGCCAGCAGCTTGGCGGGGACAGGGGTTCGGGAGCAGTACTTC.

The V and J genes are TRBV28 and TRBJ1-5; TRBD1 agrees at 8 bases. Per germline, CDR1 MDHEN and CDR2 SYDVKM. Losses at the gene ends were 6 bases for V and 4 bases for J; bases not matched to a gene: 11. The CDR3 is 16 amino acids. The CDR3 spells CASRSTGQAPNQPQHF. Written as DNA, the CDR3 is TGTGCCAGCAGATCCACGGGACAGGCTCCGAATCAGCCCCAGCATTTT.

Only one count was recorded for this clone. This CDR3 is CGETGNTIYF. In nucleotides, the CDR3 is TGCGGGGAGACTGGAAACACCATATATTTT. V is TRBV20-1 and J is TRBJ1-3; D is undetermined. This CDR3 comprises 10 residues. Germline V gives CDR1 DFQATT, CDR2 SNEGSKA (reference sequence).

The chain recombines TRBV4-1 with TRBJ2-7; TRBD2 matches at 12 bases. Germline values: CDR1 MGHRA, CDR2 YSYEKL. The CDR3 spans 15 residues. With 0 bases clipped from V and 7 bases from J, the junction kept 4 bases outside the gene matches. The CDR3 sequence is CASSQEPSGRVEQYF. Here the CDR3 DNA reads TGCGCCAGCAGCCAAGAACCTAGCGGGAGGGTTGAGCAGTACTTC.

The rearrangement uses TRBV4-1 and TRBJ2-3; maybe TRBD1 (6 bases). This CDR3 has 15 amino acids. The germline V and J ends were trimmed by 5 bases and 0 bases, with 12 bases remaining between them. Germline loops: CDR1 MGHRA, CDR2 YSYEKL. CDR3 region: CASSGQTISTDTQYF. CDR3 DNA: TGCGCCAGCAGCGGACAGACCATAAGCACAGATACGCAGTATTTT.

This chain uses TRBV9 with TRBJ1-4; TRBD1 matches at 11 bases. V lost 6 bases to trimming and J lost 8 bases; unmatched junction nucleotides: 6. This CDR3 spans 14 amino acids. Germline lookup yields CDR1 SGDLS and CDR2 YYNGEE. The CDR3 is CASNPGTGGEKLFF. Here the CDR3 DNA reads TGTGCCAGCAACCCCGGGACAGGGGGAGAAAAACTGTTTTTT.

This clone came up once. CDR3 bases: TGTGCCAGCAGTTTAACTTGGGAGACCCAGTACTTC. It is translated as CASSLTWETQYF. The gene calls are TRBV28 and TRBJ2-5, with D unresolved. The V gene's germline CDR1 is MDHEN and CDR2 SYDVKM. Trimming shortened V by 2 bases and J by 5 bases, and 6 bases separated the two germline ends. CDR3 size: 12 residues.

V and J are TRBV7-8 and TRBJ2-2; 9 bases align to TRBD1. The germline gives CDR1 SGHVS, CDR2 FQNEAQ. Trimming cost V 7 bases and J 5 bases; bases outside gene matches: 11. The CDR3 covers 16 residues. In DNA, the CDR3 is TGTGCCAGCACCCCTAGGGTGGGGACAGGGACCGGGGAGCTGTTTTTT. This sequence encodes CASTPRVGTGTGELFF.

This rearrangement joins TRBV7-6 to TRBJ2-1; D might be TRBD2 (5 bases). The CDR3 spans 15 residues. Between the trimmed V and J ends, which lost 4 bases and 0 bases, there was a span of 10 bases. CDR1 and CDR2 from the germline V gene are SGHVS and FNYEAQ. The CDR3 spells CASSSAGSSYNEQFF. Here the CDR3 DNA reads TGTGCCAGCAGCTCCGCTGGGAGCTCCTACAATGAGCAGTTCTTC.

This chain uses TRBV5-4 with TRBJ2-7, with 11 bases fitting TRBD2. There are 18 residues in the CDR3. J lost 5 bases, V lost 2 bases, and 15 bases had no gene match. Germline CDR1 and CDR2: SGHNT and YYREEE (reference sequence). The CDR3 spells CASSFRLAGSRRGDEQYF. CDR3 nucleotide sequence: TGTGCCAGCAGCTTTCGACTAGCGGGATCCCGCCGGGGGGACGAGCAGTACTTC.

The rearrangement uses TRBV9 and TRBJ2-3, with D possibly TRBD1 on 5 matching bases. The germline CDR1 and CDR2 sequences are SGDLS and YYNGEE. This CDR3 region has 16 residues. Trimming took off 0 bases at V and 1 base at J, with 12 bases between the two ends. CDR3 residues: CASSVETVPRTDTQYF. The CDR3 DNA sequence: TGTGCCAGCAGCGTAGAGACAGTCCCCCGCACAGATACGCAGTATTTT.

This chain joins TRBV25-1 and TRBJ1-3; no clear D gene. There are 11 residues in the CDR3. V lost 8 bases and J 1 base, leaving 3 bases between the germline ends. Looked up from germline, CDR1 is MGHDK and CDR2 is SYGVNS. The CDR3 region has the DNA TGTGCCAGCCTATCTGGAAACACCATATATTTT. Translating it yields CASLSGNTIYF.

The chain employs TRBV28 and TRBJ1-2; the match to TRBD1 covers 11 bases. V was clipped by 10 bases and J by 0 bases; unmatched bases: 13. Germline values: CDR1 MDHEN, CDR2 SYDVKM. This CDR3 comprises 17 residues. As DNA, the CDR3 is TGTGCCACCGACTCCTACGGACAGGGGGCTTCTAACTATGGCTACACCTTC. It codes for CATDSYGQGASNYGYTF.

The CDR3 nucleotides are TGTGCCAGCAGCTTACTCTTCCGGACTAGCGGGGAAGGTCCGGTTACAGATACGCAGTATTTT. It specifies CASSLLFRTSGEGPVTDTQYF. V is TRBV7-6 and J is TRBJ2-3; 12 bases are shared with TRBD2. Per the germline V gene, CDR1 is SGHVS and CDR2 is FNYEAQ. J lost 3 bases, V lost 2 bases, and 18 bases had no gene match. This CDR3 region has 21 residues. Full variable domain (remainder filled in from reference TRBV7-6 and TRBJ2-3): GAGVSQSPRYKVTKRGQDVALRCDPISGHVSLYWYRQALGQGPEFLTYFNYEAQQDKSGLPNDRFSAERPEGSISTLTIQRTEQRDSAMYRCASSLLFRTSGEGPVTDTQYFGPGTRLTVL.

The rearrangement joins TRBV29-1 to TRBJ1-1; 7 bases match TRBD1. V was clipped by 3 bases and J by 8 bases; unmatched bases: 12. The CDR3 is made up of 14 amino acids. Germline CDR1 is SQVTM and CDR2 is ANQGSEA. The CDR3 bases are TGCAGCGTTGATGACTACCCGGGGACAGCCGAAGCTTTCTTT. Translated, it gives CSVDDYPGTAEAFF.

This clone turned up a few times. The genes are TRBV28 and TRBJ2-4, with 9 bases aligning to TRBD1. Germline lookup yields CDR1 MDHEN and CDR2 SYDVKM. V was pared by 8 bases and J by 7 bases, with 3 bases of the junction left unmatched. The CDR3 has 12 residues. DNA for the CDR3: TGTGCCAGCGGGGACAGGGCGAACATTCAGTACTTC. Translating it yields CASGDRANIQYF. The full variable domain, with the rest looked up from reference TRBV28 and TRBJ2-4, is DVKVTQSSRYLVKRTGEKVFLECVQDMDHENMFWYRQDPGLGLRLIYFSYDVKMKEKGDIPEGYSVSREKKERFSLILESASTNQTSMYLCASGDRANIQYFGAGTRLSVL.

The chain couples TRBV28 to TRBJ2-7, with D possibly being TRBD1 (7 bases). Trimming took 5 bases from V and 4 from J, leaving 18 bases between them. CDR3 size: 15 residues. Looked up from germline, CDR1 is MDHEN and CDR2 is SYDVKM. In DNA, the CDR3 is TGTGCCAGCAGTCAGCAGGCGGGACAGCAGTACGAGCAGTACTTC. Amino acid sequence: CASSQQAGQQYEQYF.

V and J are TRBV18 and TRBJ2-3; 10 positions agree with TRBD2. V lost 4 bases to trimming and J lost 1 base; unmatched junction nucleotides: 2. CDR1 is KGHSH, CDR2 LQKENI, per germline. The CDR3 spans 15 residues. The CDR3 nucleotides are TGTGCCAGCTCACTAGCGGGAGGCCGCACAGATACGCAGTATTTT. It specifies CASSLAGGRTDTQYF.

The V and J genes are TRBV5-4 and TRBJ2-2; maybe TRBD2 (6 bases). Germline assignment: CDR1 SGHNT and CDR2 YYREEE (reference sequence). The CDR3 length is 16 residues. Trimming cost V 0 bases and J 6 bases, with 15 bases left between them. Here the CDR3 DNA reads TGTGCCAGCAGCTTGGGTAGCGGTTTTGGCGCCGGGGAGCTGTTTTTT. Protein product: CASSLGSGFGAGELFF.

This chain uses TRBV19 with TRBJ2-3; TRBD2 agrees at 8 bases. This CDR3 has 14 residues. From germline, CDR1 is LNHDA and CDR2 SQIVND (reference sequence). V dropped 4 bases and J dropped 10; count of bases not matched to a gene: 10. CDR3: CASSRASGPRPQYF. The CDR3 region has the DNA TGTGCCAGTAGTAGGGCTAGCGGGCCCAGGCCGCAGTATTTT.

This clone was observed a single time. The chain recombines TRBV20-1 with TRBJ2-1; D unclear. The CDR3 consists of 11 residues. V gave up 2 bases and J gave up 9 bases, with 8 bases separating them. Germline CDR1 is DFQATT and CDR2 is SNEGSKA (reference sequence). The CDR3 loop is CSARLTGEQFF. DNA of the CDR3: TGCAGTGCTAGATTAACGGGTGAGCAGTTCTTC.

CDR3 DNA sequence: TGTGCCAGCAGTTTAGGGCGGGGTAGCGGAGGACTTCAGTACTTC. Its protein is CASSLGRGSGGLQYF. V is TRBV28 and J is TRBJ2-7; a weak D match, TRBD2 (6 bases). Looked up from germline, CDR1 is MDHEN and CDR2 is SYDVKM. CDR3 length equals 15 residues. The V end lost 2 bases, the J end lost 10 bases, and 21 bases lay between the germline ends.

The V call is TRBV19, the J call TRBJ2-1; D not certain. From germline, CDR1 is LNHDA and CDR2 SQIVND (reference sequence). The CDR3 contains 15 residues. Trimming left V 10 bases short and J 2 bases short, with 18 bases between. The chain's CDR3 is CATTPDLTTYNEQFF. The DNA for the CDR3 is TGTGCCACCACGCCAGACCTCACTACCTACAATGAGCAGTTCTTC.

In this sample, this clone turned up a few times. The V and J genes are TRBV5-6 and TRBJ1-4, with 8 positions matching TRBD1. The germline V gene encodes CDR1 SGHDT and CDR2 YYEEEE. The CDR3 is 14 amino acids. V dropped 4 bases and J dropped 8; count of bases not matched to a gene: 7. CDR3 coding DNA: TGTGCCAGCAGCCAACAGGGGGTCAAAGAAAAACTGTTTTTT. Its protein is CASSQQGVKEKLFF.

The rearrangement links TRBV6-5 to TRBJ2-5; 7 nucleotides align to TRBD1. This CDR3 contains 14 residues. Germline CDR1 is MNHEY and CDR2 is SVGAGI. The J segment lost 1 base and the V segment lost 2 bases, leaving 1 base of the junction unmatched. Written as DNA, the CDR3 is TGTGCCAGCAGTTACCGGGACAGCCAAGAGACCCAGTACTTC. This codes for CASSYRDSQETQYF.

The rearrangement uses TRBV2 and TRBJ1-2, with D perhaps TRBD1 (5 bases). In germline, CDR1 is SNHLY, CDR2 FYNNEI. Trimming shortened V by 6 bases and J by 2 bases, and 10 bases separated the two germline ends. This CDR3 is 13 amino acids long. The CDR3 DNA reads as TGTGCCAGCAGGGGGGGGGAAAACTATGGCTACACCTTC. Translating gives CASRGGENYGYTF. The full variable domain, its missing parts supplied by reference TRBV2 and TRBJ1-2, is EPEVTQTPSHQVTQMGQEVILRCVPISNHLYFYWYRQILGQKVEFLVSFYNNEISEKSEIFDDQFSVERPDGSNFTLKIRSTKLEDSAMYFCASRGGENYGYTFGSGTRLTVV.

J is TRBJ2-6 and V is TRBV28; TRBD1 might be the D (6 bases). V dropped 3 bases and J dropped 4 bases, with 10 bases sitting between them. The CDR3 consists of 15 residues. Looked up from germline, CDR1 is MDHEN and CDR2 is SYDVKM. As DNA, the CDR3 is TGTGCCAGCAGTTTGTCAGGGGTAGGGGCCAACGTCCTGACTTTC. Translation gives CASSLSGVGANVLTF.

This clone showed up just a few times. The chain employs TRBV9 and TRBJ2-1; D is perhaps TRBD2 (5 bases). Trimming shortened V by 4 bases and J by 1 base, and 9 bases separated the two germline ends. Germline V gene lookup returns CDR1 SGDLS and CDR2 YYNGEE. CDR3 size: 14 residues. The CDR3 DNA reads as TGTGCCAGCAGCCCCGGGGTGTCCTACAATGAGCAGTTCTTC. It encodes CASSPGVSYNEQFF.

This chain connects TRBV11-2 to TRBJ2-1; tentative D call: TRBD2 (6 bases). V was pared by 3 bases and J by 10 bases, with 16 bases between. This CDR3 contains 14 residues. Germline CDR1 reads SGHAT; CDR2 reads FQNNGV. Here the CDR3 DNA reads TGTGCCAGCAGCTTCGCGGGACGGCCGTGGGAGCAGTTCTTC. Protein: CASSFAGRPWEQFF.